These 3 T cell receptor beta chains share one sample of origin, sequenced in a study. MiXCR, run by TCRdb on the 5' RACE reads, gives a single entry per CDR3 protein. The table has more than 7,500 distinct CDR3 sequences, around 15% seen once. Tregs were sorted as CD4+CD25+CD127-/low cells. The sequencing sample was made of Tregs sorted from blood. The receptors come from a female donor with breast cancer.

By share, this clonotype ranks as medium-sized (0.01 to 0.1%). DNA of the CDR3: TGTGCCAGCAGTTCCGGGAGATTTCGAGAGACCCAGTACTTC. This gives the protein CASSSGRFRETQYF. V usage is TRBV27 and J usage is TRBJ2-5; D may be TRBD2 (6 bases). Trimming removed 4 bases from V and 4 bases from J, with 13 bases in between. The CDR3 covers 14 residues. Germline V gene data show CDR1 as MNHEY and CDR2 as SMNVEV (reference sequence).

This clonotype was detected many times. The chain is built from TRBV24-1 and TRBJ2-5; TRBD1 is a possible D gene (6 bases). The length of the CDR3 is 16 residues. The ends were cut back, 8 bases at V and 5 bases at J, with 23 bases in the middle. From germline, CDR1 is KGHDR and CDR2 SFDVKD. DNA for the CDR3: TGTGCCACCAAGAACAGGGAGAGCGGCGGAGAGGAGACCCAGTACTTC. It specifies CATKNRESGGEETQYF.

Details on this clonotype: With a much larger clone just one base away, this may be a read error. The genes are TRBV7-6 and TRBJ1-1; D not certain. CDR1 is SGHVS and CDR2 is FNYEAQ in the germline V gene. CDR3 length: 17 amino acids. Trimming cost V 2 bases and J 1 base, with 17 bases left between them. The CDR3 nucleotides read TGTGCCAGCAGCTTATCCAACCCAGGCTGGGGGAACACTGAAGCTTTCTTT. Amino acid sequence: CASSLSNPGWGNTEAFF.